This T cell receptor (beta chain) stems from a study of vaccination and CD4 T cells after COVID-19. On this clonotype: Its target is not known.

Sequence data for DNA of cultured CD4+ T cells were generated by the Oncomine TCR Beta short-read assay. One entry per CDR3 protein, called by TCRdb with MiXCR from the PCR reads. Here the sample spans around 9,500 distinct CDR3 sequences, 34% being singletons. Noted treatment: roughly 11-day PBMC culture with coronavirus spike peptide pools or control peptides (ViraFEST assay). The unexposed donor's CD4+ T cells were collected before the COVID-19 pandemic (2011-2018). The sample taken for sequencing was CD4+ T cells from blood, cultured in vitro. This receptor was taken from a human donor in good health.

Here the CDR3 reads CSASVGGNGYTF. DNA for the CDR3: TGCAGTGCTAGTGTGGGGGGAAATGGCTACACCTTC. The chain links TRBV20-1 to TRBJ1-2; perhaps TRBD1 as D (5 bases). V lost 3 bases, J lost 6 bases, and 11 bases lay in between. The CDR3 is 12 residues long. Germline CDR1 is DFQATT and CDR2 is SNEGSKA (reference sequence).